The rows below give T cell receptor beta chains drawn from one sample of a study of OX40 agonist ivuxolimab in advanced cancers. Profiling relied on immunoSEQ multiplex PCR, and the TCRdb table lists in-frame clones only, not all of them. The data hold 9,500 to 13,000 clones, with about 84% observed a single time. The specimen was CD4+ or CD8+ T cells sorted from blood, collected in a trial of the OX40 agonist ivuxolimab. These TCRs come from an adult with an advanced solid tumor such as melanoma, head and neck, liver or kidney cancer. CDR3s include the opening cysteine and the closing phenylalanine or tryptophan. The D gene is left open where the match is weak. Rows give clone size only sometimes, using once, few, many, or a class for an expanded clone.

clone_size	j_call	v_call	d_call	cdr3_aa	cdr3_nt
-	TRBJ2-5	TRBV7-9	-	CASSMRRGRIETQYF	TGTGCCAGCAGCATGCGGAGGGGCCGGATAGAGACCCAGTACTTC
-	TRBJ2-5	TRBV5-5	-	CASTEPGPGTQYF	TGTGCCAGCACGGAACCGGGCCCTGGGACCCAGTACTTC
-	TRBJ1-6	TRBV13	TRBD1	CASSLAGEADRDNSPLHF	TGTGCCAGCAGCTTAGCGGGGGAAGCGGACAGGGATAATTCACCCCTCCACTTT
medium-sized	TRBJ1-4	TRBV28	TRBD1	CASSRQGSPEKLFF	TGTGCCAGCAGCAGACAGGGAAGCCCTGAAAAACTGTTTTTT
-	TRBJ2-1	TRBV6-1	TRBD2	CASGAGMNEQFF	TGTGCCAGCGGAGCGGGAATGAATGAGCAGTTCTTC
-	TRBJ2-2	TRBV28	TRBD1	CASSSGTGGTGELFF	TGTGCCAGCAGCTCCGGGACAGGGGGCACCGGGGAGCTGTTTTTT
-	TRBJ1-4	TRBV27	-	CASSLWNRPNEKLFF	TGTGCCAGCAGTTTATGGAACAGACCTAATGAAAAACTGTTTTTT
-	TRBJ2-7	TRBV5-1	-	CASSPYRAGYEQYF	TGCGCCAGCAGCCCCTACCGAGCTGGCTACGAGCAGTACTTC
-	TRBJ2-3	TRBV15	-	CATSRYLQRSTDTQYF	TGTGCCACCAGCAGATACCTCCAGCGTAGCACAGATACGCAGTATTTT
-	TRBJ2-3	TRBV6-4	-	CASSGLGGDDTQYF	TGTGCCAGCAGTGGGTTGGGAGGCGACGATACGCAGTATTTT
-	TRBJ2-7	TRBV28	TRBD2	CASLTSGHYEQYF	TGTGCCTCCTTAACTAGCGGGCACTACGAGCAGTACTTC
-	TRBJ1-2	TRBV7-9	-	CASSPRSGGYTF	TGTGCCAGCAGCCCCAGATCGGGGGGCTACACCTTC
-	TRBJ2-2	TRBV9	-	CASSPRTLNTGELFF	TGTGCCAGCAGCCCCAGGACCCTGAACACCGGGGAGCTGTTTTTT
-	TRBJ2-1	TRBV7-6	TRBD2	CASRLTSGRPNEQFF	TGTGCCAGCAGGCTAACTAGCGGGAGGCCGAATGAGCAGTTCTTC
few	TRBJ2-7	TRBV27	-	CASSPYGVYEQYF	TGTGCCAGCAGTCCGTACGGAGTCTACGAGCAGTACTTC
medium-sized	TRBJ1-1	TRBV6-6	-	CASSLSRNTEAFF	TGTGCCAGCAGTCTCTCGCGGAACACTGAAGCTTTCTTT
-	TRBJ2-2	TRBV6-5	-	CASSKGGFGELFF	TGTGCCAGCAGTAAAGGCGGGTTCGGGGAGCTGTTTTTT
-	TRBJ1-1	TRBV11-3	-	CASSFRPNTEAFF	TGTGCCAGCAGCTTTCGGCCGAACACTGAAGCTTTCTTT
-	TRBJ2-1	TRBV19	TRBD2	CASTLTSGRQNEQFF	TGTGCCAGTACCTTGACTAGCGGGAGACAGAATGAGCAGTTCTTC
-	TRBJ2-7	TRBV28	TRBD1	CASSCRRDRVFREQYF	TGTGCCAGCAGTTGCCGAAGGGACAGGGTCTTCCGCGAGCAGTACTTC
-	TRBJ2-1	TRBV4-3	TRBD2	CASSQDLASGDNEQFF	TGCGCCAGCAGCCAAGACCTGGCTAGCGGGGACAATGAGCAGTTCTTC
-	TRBJ2-1	TRBV9	TRBD2	CASSVMLAGHNEQFF	TGTGCCAGCAGCGTAATGCTAGCGGGTCACAATGAGCAGTTCTTC
-	TRBJ1-6	TRBV19	-	CASSISAGDYNSPLHF	TGTGCCAGTAGTATAAGTGCAGGGGATTATAATTCACCCCTCCACTTT
few	TRBJ2-1	TRBV28	-	CAARPPGVGNEQFF	TGTGCCGCACGACCTCCGGGAGTGGGCAATGAGCAGTTCTTC
few	TRBJ1-2	TRBV5-6	TRBD1	CASSYGTGIYGYTF	TGTGCCAGCAGCTACGGGACAGGGATCTATGGCTACACCTTC
-	TRBJ2-1	TRBV18	TRBD1	CASSRSRTGTNEQFF	TGTGCCAGCTCACGTTCTCGGACAGGGACCAATGAGCAGTTCTTC
-	TRBJ2-1	TRBV11-2	-	CASSLDPGGAYNEQFF	TGTGCCAGCAGCTTAGATCCCGGCGGGGCCTACAATGAGCAGTTCTTC
-	TRBJ2-3	TRBV6-5	-	CASSAEGLVTDTQYF	TGTGCCAGCAGCGCGGAGGGCCTTGTAACAGATACGCAGTATTTT
-	TRBJ1-5	TRBV9	-	CASSVGDSNQPQHF	TGTGCCAGCAGCGTCGGAGACAGCAATCAGCCCCAGCATTTT
-	TRBJ1-3	TRBV4-3	-	CASSQGDSGNTIYF	TGCGCCAGCAGCCAGGGGGATTCTGGAAACACCATATATTTT
once	TRBJ2-7	TRBV7-6	TRBD1	CASSIRQGNYEQYF	TGTGCCAGCAGCATAAGACAGGGGAATTACGAGCAGTACTTC
-	TRBJ2-1	TRBV28	-	CASSFQPPGYEQFF	TGTGCCAGCAGTTTTCAGCCCCCGGGCTATGAGCAGTTCTTC
-	TRBJ2-3	TRBV2	-	CASSHNRPSTDTQYF	TGTGCCAGCAGTCATAACAGGCCTAGCACAGATACGCAGTATTTT
-	TRBJ1-2	TRBV11-2	-	CASSPLYGYTF	TGTGCCAGCAGCCCCCTGTACGGCTACACCTTC
once	TRBJ1-5	TRBV27	-	CASSLAGYGDQPQHF	TGTGCCAGCAGTTTGGCGGGGTACGGAGATCAGCCCCAGCATTTT
-	TRBJ2-7	TRBV10-1	-	CASSEGEQYF	TGCGCCAGCAGTGAGGGCGAGCAGTACTTC
-	TRBJ2-7	TRBV27	-	CASSLSPRGEQYF	TGTGCCAGCAGTTTATCGCCACGGGGGGAGCAGTACTTC
-	TRBJ1-2	TRBV7-9	-	CASSLDSFGYTF	TGTGCCAGCAGCTTAGACAGTTTTGGCTACACCTTC
-	TRBJ2-7	TRBV2	-	CANQGGDEQYF	TGTGCCAACCAGGGTGGGGACGAGCAGTACTTC
-	TRBJ2-7	TRBV28	TRBD1	CASSLRLTGAPEQYF	TGTGCCAGCAGTTTGAGGTTGACAGGGGCACCCGAGCAGTACTTC
-	TRBJ2-1	TRBV5-1	-	CASSLTDNEQFF	TGCGCCAGCAGCTTGACAGACAATGAGCAGTTCTTC
-	TRBJ1-4	TRBV28	-	CASSFRTNEKLFF	TGTGCCAGCAGTTTTAGGACTAATGAAAAACTGTTTTTT
-	TRBJ2-1	TRBV4-3	TRBD2	CASSQAVAGGPPRFEQFF	TGCGCCAGCAGCCAAGCCGTCGCGGGAGGCCCGCCTAGGTTTGAGCAGTTCTTC
-	TRBJ2-3	TRBV9	-	CASTSWGDTDTQYF	TGTGCCAGCACCTCTTGGGGGGACACAGATACGCAGTATTTT
-	TRBJ1-1	TRBV5-5	-	CASRIRENTEAFF	TGTGCCAGCCGTATCAGGGAGAACACTGAAGCTTTCTTT
-	TRBJ2-3	TRBV27	-	CASMGEKDTQYF	TGTGCCAGTATGGGGGAGAAAGATACGCAGTATTTT
-	TRBJ2-1	TRBV6-5	-	CASTPSSYNEQFF	TGTGCCAGCACCCCGAGCTCCTACAATGAGCAGTTCTTC
-	TRBJ1-3	TRBV28	TRBD1	CASRQGFGNTIYF	TGTGCCAGTCGACAGGGGTTCGGAAACACCATATATTTT
-	TRBJ1-5	TRBV7-6	-	CASSATGSRSNQPQHF	TGTGCCAGCAGCGCTACAGGGTCTAGGAGCAATCAGCCCCAGCATTTT
-	TRBJ2-1	TRBV7-9	-	CASRGDEQFF	TGTGCCAGCCGCGGGGATGAGCAGTTCTTC
-	TRBJ2-1	TRBV7-3	-	CASSAGTFSYNEQFF	TGTGCCAGCAGCGCGGGGACATTCTCCTACAATGAGCAGTTCTTC
-	TRBJ1-2	TRBV6-1	-	CASSERVGIGGYTF	TGTGCCAGCAGTGAAAGAGTAGGGATCGGGGGCTACACCTTC
-	TRBJ1-6	TRBV4-3	-	CASSQVGLKSPLHF	TGCGCCAGCAGCCAAGTGGGGCTTAAATCACCCCTCCACTTT
-	TRBJ2-5	TRBV28	TRBD1	CASRLGTGQETQYF	TGTGCCAGCAGGCTGGGGACAGGACAAGAGACCCAGTACTTC
-	TRBJ1-3	TRBV10-3	TRBD1	CAINSGTGSLSGNTIYF	TGTGCCATCAACTCCGGGACAGGGTCTTTGTCTGGAAACACCATATATTTT
once	TRBJ2-7	TRBV9	-	CASSPPSAYEQYF	TGTGCCAGCAGCCCCCCGAGCGCCTACGAGCAGTACTTC
-	TRBJ2-7	TRBV4-2	-	CASSQVGAVMEQYF	TGTGCCAGCAGCCAAGTTGGGGCAGTCATGGAGCAGTACTTC
-	TRBJ2-7	TRBV7-8	-	CASSPTFSEQYF	TGTGCCAGCAGCCCGACTTTCAGCGAGCAGTACTTC
few	TRBJ2-7	TRBV6-1	TRBD1	CASLRTGGRYEQYF	TGTGCCAGCTTAAGGACAGGGGGCAGGTACGAGCAGTACTTC